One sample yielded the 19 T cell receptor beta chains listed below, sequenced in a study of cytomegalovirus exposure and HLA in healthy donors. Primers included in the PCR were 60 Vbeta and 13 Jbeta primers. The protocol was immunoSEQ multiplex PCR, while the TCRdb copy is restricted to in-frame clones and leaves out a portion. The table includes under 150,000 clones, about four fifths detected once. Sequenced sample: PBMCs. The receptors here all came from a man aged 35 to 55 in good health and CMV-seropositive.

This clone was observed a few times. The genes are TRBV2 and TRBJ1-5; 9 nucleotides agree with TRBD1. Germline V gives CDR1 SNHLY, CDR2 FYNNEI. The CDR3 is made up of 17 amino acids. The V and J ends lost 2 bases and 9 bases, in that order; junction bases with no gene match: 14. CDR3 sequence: CASSEWGGTGSRRPQHF. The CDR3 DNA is TGTGCCAGCAGTGAATGGGGAGGGACAGGGTCAAGACGGCCCCAGCATTTT.

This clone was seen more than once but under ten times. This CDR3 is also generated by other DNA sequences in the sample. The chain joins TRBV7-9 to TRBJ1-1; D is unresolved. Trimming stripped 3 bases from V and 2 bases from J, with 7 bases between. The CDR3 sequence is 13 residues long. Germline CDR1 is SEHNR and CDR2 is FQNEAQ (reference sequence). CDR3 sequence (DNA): TGTGCCAGCAGCTTGACGGGTAACACTGAAGCTTTCTTT. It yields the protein CASSLTGNTEAFF.

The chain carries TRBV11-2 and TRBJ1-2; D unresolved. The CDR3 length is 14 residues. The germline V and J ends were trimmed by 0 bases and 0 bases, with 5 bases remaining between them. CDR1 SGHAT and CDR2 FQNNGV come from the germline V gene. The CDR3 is CASSLDQANYGYTF. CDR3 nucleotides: TGTGCCAGCAGCTTAGACCAGGCTAACTATGGCTACACCTTC.

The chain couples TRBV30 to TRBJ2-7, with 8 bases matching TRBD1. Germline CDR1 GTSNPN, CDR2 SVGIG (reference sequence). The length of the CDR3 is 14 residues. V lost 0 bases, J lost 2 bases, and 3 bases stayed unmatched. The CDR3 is CAWSVGTGPYEQYF. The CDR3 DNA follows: TGTGCCTGGAGTGTAGGGACAGGACCCTACGAGCAGTACTTC. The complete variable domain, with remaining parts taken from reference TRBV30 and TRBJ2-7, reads SQTIHQWPATLVQPVGSPLSLECTVEGTSNPNLYWYRQAAGRGLQLLFYSVGIGQISSEVPQNLSASRPQDRQFILSSKKLLLSDSGFYLCAWSVGTGPYEQYFGPGTRLTVT.

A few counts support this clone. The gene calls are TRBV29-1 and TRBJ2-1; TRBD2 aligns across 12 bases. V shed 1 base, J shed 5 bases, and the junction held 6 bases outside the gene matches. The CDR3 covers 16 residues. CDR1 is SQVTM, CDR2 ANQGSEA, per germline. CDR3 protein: CSVEVGGLAGNNEQFF. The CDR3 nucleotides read TGCAGCGTTGAAGTAGGAGGACTAGCGGGGAACAATGAGCAGTTCTTC.

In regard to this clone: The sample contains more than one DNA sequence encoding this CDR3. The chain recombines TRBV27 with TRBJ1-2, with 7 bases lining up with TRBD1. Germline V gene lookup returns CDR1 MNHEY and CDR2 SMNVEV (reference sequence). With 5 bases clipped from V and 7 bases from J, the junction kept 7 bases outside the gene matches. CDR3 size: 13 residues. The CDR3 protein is CASSTKGARGYTF. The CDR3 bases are TGTGCCAGCAGTACCAAGGGGGCCCGTGGCTACACCTTC.

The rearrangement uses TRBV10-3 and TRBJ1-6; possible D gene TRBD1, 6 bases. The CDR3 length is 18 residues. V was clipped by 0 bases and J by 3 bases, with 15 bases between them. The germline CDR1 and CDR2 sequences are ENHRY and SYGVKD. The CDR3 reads CAISESMWMDSYNSPLHF. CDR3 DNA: TGTGCCATCAGTGAGTCGATGTGGATGGACAGCTATAATTCACCCCTCCACTTT.

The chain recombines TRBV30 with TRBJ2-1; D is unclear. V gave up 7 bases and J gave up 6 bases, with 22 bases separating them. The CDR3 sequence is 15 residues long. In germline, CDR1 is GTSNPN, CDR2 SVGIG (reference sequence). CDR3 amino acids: CASRGLGGAPNEQFF. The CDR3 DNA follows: TGTGCCTCTAGAGGCCTAGGTGGAGCGCCCAATGAGCAGTTCTTC. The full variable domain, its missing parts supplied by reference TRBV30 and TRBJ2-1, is SQTIHQWPATLVQPVGSPLSLECTVEGTSNPNLYWYRQAAGRGLQLLFYSVGIGQISSEVPQNLSASRPQDRQFILSSKKLLLSDSGFYLCASRGLGGAPNEQFFGPGTRLTVL.

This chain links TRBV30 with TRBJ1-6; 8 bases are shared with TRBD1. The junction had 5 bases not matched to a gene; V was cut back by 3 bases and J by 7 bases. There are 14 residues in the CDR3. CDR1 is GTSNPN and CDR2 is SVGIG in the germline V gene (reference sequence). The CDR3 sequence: CAWRGDRGNSPLHF. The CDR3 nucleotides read TGTGCCTGGAGGGGAGACAGGGGAAATTCACCCCTCCACTTT.

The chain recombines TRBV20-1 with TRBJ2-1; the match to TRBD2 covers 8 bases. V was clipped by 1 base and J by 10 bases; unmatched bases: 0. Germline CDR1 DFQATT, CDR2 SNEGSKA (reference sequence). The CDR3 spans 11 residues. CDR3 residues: CSARGLAEQFF. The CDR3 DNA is TGCAGTGCTAGAGGACTAGCGGAGCAGTTCTTC.

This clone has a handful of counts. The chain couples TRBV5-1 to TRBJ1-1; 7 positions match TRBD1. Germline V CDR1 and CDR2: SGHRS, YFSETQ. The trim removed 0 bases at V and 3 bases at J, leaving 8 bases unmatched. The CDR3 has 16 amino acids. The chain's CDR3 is CASSLGSGGTDTEAFF. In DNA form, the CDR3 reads TGCGCCAGCAGCTTGGGCTCAGGGGGAACGGACACTGAAGCTTTCTTT.

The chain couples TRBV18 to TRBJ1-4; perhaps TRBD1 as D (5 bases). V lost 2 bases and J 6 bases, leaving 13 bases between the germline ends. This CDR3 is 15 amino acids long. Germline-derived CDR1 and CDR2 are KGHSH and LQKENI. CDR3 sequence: CASSPAFGGYEKLFF. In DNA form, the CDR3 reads TGTGCCAGCTCACCAGCGTTTGGGGGGTATGAAAAACTGTTTTTT.

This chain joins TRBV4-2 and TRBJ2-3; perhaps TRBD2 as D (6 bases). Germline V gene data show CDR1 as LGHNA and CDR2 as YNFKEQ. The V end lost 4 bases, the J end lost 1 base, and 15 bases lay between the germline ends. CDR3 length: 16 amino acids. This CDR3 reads CASSRFAGTGTDTQYF. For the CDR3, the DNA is TGTGCCAGCAGCCGATTCGCGGGGACGGGCACAGATACGCAGTATTTT.

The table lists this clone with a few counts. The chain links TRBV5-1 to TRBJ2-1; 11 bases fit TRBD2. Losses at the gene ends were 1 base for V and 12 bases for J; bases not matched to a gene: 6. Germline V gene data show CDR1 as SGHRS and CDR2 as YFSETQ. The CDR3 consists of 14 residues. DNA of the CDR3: TGCGCCAGCAGCTTGAGGATTAGCGGGGGGGGGCAGTTCTTC. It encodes CASSLRISGGGQFF.

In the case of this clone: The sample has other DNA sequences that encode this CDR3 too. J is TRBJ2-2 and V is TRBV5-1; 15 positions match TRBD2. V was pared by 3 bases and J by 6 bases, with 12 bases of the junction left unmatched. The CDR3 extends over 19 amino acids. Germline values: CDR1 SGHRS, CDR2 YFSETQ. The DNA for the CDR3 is TGCGCCAGCAGCTCGCGTTGGACTAGCGGGAGGGCCGAGGCCGGGGAGCTGTTTTTT. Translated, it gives CASSSRWTSGRAEAGELFF. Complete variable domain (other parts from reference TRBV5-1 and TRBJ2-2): KAGVTQTPRYLIKTRGQQVTLSCSPISGHRSVSWYQQTPGQGLQFLFEYFSETQRNKGNFPGRFSGRQFSNSRSEMNVSTLELGDSALYLCASSSRWTSGRAEAGELFFGEGSRLTVL.

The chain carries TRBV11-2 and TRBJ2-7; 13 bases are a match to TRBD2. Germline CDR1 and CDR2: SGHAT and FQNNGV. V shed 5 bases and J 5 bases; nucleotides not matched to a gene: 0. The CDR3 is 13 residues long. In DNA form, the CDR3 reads TGTGCCAGCAGCGGACTAGCGGGAGACGAGCAGTACTTC. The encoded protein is CASSGLAGDEQYF.

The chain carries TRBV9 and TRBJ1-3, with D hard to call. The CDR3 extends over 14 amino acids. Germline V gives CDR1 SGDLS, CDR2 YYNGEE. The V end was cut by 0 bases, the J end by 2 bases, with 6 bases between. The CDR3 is CASSVGEAGNTIYF. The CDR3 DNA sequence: TGTGCCAGCAGCGTAGGAGAGGCTGGAAACACCATATATTTT.

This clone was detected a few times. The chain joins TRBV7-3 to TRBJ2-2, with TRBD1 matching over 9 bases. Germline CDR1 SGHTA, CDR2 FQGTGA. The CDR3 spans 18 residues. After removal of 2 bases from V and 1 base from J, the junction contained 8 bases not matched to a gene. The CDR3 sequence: CASSLLRRGQGNTGELFF. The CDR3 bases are TGTGCCAGCAGCTTACTTCGGAGGGGACAGGGGAACACCGGGGAGCTGTTTTTT.

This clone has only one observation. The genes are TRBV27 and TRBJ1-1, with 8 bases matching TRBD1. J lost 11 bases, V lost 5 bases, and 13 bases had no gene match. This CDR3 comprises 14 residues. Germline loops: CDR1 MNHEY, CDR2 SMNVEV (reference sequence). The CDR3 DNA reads TGTGCCAGCAGTACAAGGGACAGGCCTTCTGGGGCTTTCTTT. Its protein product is CASSTRDRPSGAFF.